This T cell receptor beta chain was observed in a study of T cells in Graves' hyperthyroidism and ophthalmopathy. General observations from the study: The model forecast ophthalmopathy, anticipating it by a median about 6.5 months before onset.

Amplified TCR beta CDR3 regions derived from RNA transcripts. Carried out on the TCR CDR3, a first-round RT-PCR used the HTBI primer set. TCRdb fed the multiplex PCR reads into MiXCR, producing one record per CDR3 protein. The data contain about 410,000 distinct CDR3 sequences, roughly 15% of them singletons. This clonotype was seen repeatedly, ten times or more. Its specificity is unknown. V lost 1 base and J lost 4; bases outside the gene matches: 5. The germline CDR1 and CDR2 sequences are SGHAT and FQNNGV. CDR3 length: 16 residues. The TCR originated in a man younger than 30 with Graves' ophthalmopathy. The sequencing sample was made of blood. The chain joins TRBV11-2 to TRBJ2-3; 10 bases match TRBD2. The chain's CDR3 is CASSLVAGGLADTQYF. CDR3 coding DNA: TGTGCCAGCAGCTTAGTAGCGGGAGGACTCGCAGATACGCAGTATTTT.